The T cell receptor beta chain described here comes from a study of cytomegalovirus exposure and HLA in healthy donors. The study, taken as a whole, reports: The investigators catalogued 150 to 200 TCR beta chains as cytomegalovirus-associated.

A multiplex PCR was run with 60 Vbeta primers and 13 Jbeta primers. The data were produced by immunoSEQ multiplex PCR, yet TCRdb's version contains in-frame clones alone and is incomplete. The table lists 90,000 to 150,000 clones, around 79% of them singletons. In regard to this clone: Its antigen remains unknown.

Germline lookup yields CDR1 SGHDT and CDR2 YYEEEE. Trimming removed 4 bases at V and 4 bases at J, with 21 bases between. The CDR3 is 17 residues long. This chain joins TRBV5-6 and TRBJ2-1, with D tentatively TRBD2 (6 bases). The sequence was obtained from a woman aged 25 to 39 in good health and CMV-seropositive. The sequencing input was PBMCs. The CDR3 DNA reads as TGTGCCAGCAGCCATGTAACGGGACTCCCCGATTACAATGAGCAGTTCTTC. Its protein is CASSHVTGLPDYNEQFF.